These T cell receptor beta chains were read from a single sample in a study of blood T cell repertoires in COVID-19. Assay: immunoSEQ multiplex PCR; the TCRdb copy retains only in-frame clones and omits some. The sample includes a few hundred thousand clones, approximately 88% seen only once; the top ten take just under 0.8%. Sample: peripheral blood. The receptors were gathered from a woman aged 30 to 39 with acute or convalescent COVID-19. Each CDR3 is given with its conserved first and last residue. The D gene is left open where the match is weak. Clone sizes are given selectively: once, few, many, or a class where the clone is expanded.

TRBV5-8	.	.	TRBJ2-7	TGTGCCAGCCCCCCCAGGCGGGCAACCTACGAGCAGTACTTC	CASPPRRATYEQYF
TRBV11-3	.	TRBD2	TRBJ2-2	TGTGCCAGCAGCTTAGAGGCGGGAGTCGAAGGCACCGGGGAGCTGTTTTTT	CASSLEAGVEGTGELFF
TRBV4-2	.	TRBD2	TRBJ2-1	TGTGCCAGCAGCCAAGGGACTAGCGGGGGCGATGAGCAGTTCTTC	CASSQGTSGGDEQFF
TRBV4-1	.	.	TRBJ2-7	TGCGCCAGCAGCCAGCCGGAATCGCAGGGATACTCCTACGAGCAGTACTTC	CASSQPESQGYSYEQYF
TRBV27	.	TRBD1	TRBJ2-1	TGTGCCAGCAGTCCTGGACAGGGGAGGAATGAGCAGTTCTTC	CASSPGQGRNEQFF
TRBV30	.	.	TRBJ1-3	TGTGCCTGGATAAAGCGGGCATCTGGAAACACCATATATTTT	CAWIKRASGNTIYF
TRBV6-2/TRBV6-3	.	.	TRBJ2-1	TGTGCCAGCAGTTACTCGACAACAGGACAACGCAATGAGCAGTTCTTC	CASSYSTTGQRNEQFF
TRBV20-1	.	.	TRBJ2-1	TGCAGTGCTGTCCGCGGGTGGGAGCAGTTCTTC	CSAVRGWEQFF
TRBV5-1	.	.	TRBJ2-1	TGCGCCAGCAGCAAGGTGGCGGCCAATGAGCAGTTCTTC	CASSKVAANEQFF
TRBV19	.	TRBD1	TRBJ1-2	TGTGCCAGTAGGAGAGGACAGGGCCAAGGCTACACCTTC	CASRRGQGQGYTF
TRBV24-1	.	.	TRBJ2-3	TGTGCCACCAGTGATTCGGGCGGGGTAGCACGCAGACCCACAGATACGCAGTATTTT	CATSDSGGVARRPTDTQYF
TRBV27	.	.	TRBJ2-1	TGTGCCAGCAGTTTACAGGGCCGAGAGCAGTTCTTC	CASSLQGREQFF
TRBV11-3	.	TRBD1	TRBJ2-7	TGTGCCAGCAGCTTAGGGGACAGCTACGAGCAGTACTTC	CASSLGDSYEQYF
TRBV5-1	.	.	TRBJ1-3	TGCGCCAGCAGCTTGGAGGGTTGGGGGGACTCTGGAAACACCATATATTTT	CASSLEGWGDSGNTIYF
TRBV2	.	.	TRBJ2-1	TGTGCCAAAGGACAGTCGGATGAGCAGTTCTTC	CAKGQSDEQFF
TRBV7-3	.	.	TRBJ1-1	TGTGCCAGCAGCCGGACTTTGGGCACTGAAGCTTTCTTT	CASSRTLGTEAFF
TRBV11-2	few	TRBD1	TRBJ1-3	TGTGCCAGCAGCTTCACAGGGGTCGGAAACACCATATATTTT	CASSFTGVGNTIYF
TRBV11-3	.	TRBD1	TRBJ1-1	TGTGCCAGCAGACCGACAGGGGGAGGATGGACTGAAGCTTTCTTT	CASRPTGGGWTEAFF
TRBV3-1/TRBV3-2	.	TRBD2	TRBJ2-1	TGTGCCAGCAGCCATGGCGGGAGCTACCAGGAGTTCTTC	CASSHGGSYQEFF
TRBV19	.	.	TRBJ2-1	TGTGCCAGTAGTAGACCTGCAGCCCTAGCAGAATACAATGAGCAGTTCTTC	CASSRPAALAEYNEQFF
TRBV6-2/TRBV6-3	.	.	TRBJ2-5	TGTGCCAGCAGTTACTCGAGTCCCCGCGGTGAGACCCAGTACTTC	CASSYSSPRGETQYF
TRBV30	.	TRBD1	TRBJ1-5	TGTGCCTGGAGTACAGGGGCGGGCAATCAGCCCCAGCATTTT	CAWSTGAGNQPQHF
TRBV20-1	.	.	TRBJ1-5	TGCAGTGCTAGTCGGACAAATACCCATAGCAATCAGCCCCAGCATTTT	CSASRTNTHSNQPQHF
TRBV12-3/TRBV12-4	few	.	TRBJ2-3	TGTGCCAGCAGTTCCTCCTCTAATACGCAGTATTTT	CASSSSSNTQYF
TRBV14	.	TRBD1	TRBJ2-2	TGTGCCAGCAACCCGGGACAGGGGTTTCCCGGGGAGCTGTTTTTT	CASNPGQGFPGELFF
TRBV7-8	.	.	TRBJ1-2	TGTGCCAGCAGCCCGAGTAAGGGCTACACCTTC	CASSPSKGYTF
TRBV5-1	.	TRBD1	TRBJ2-7	TGCGCCAGCAGCACAGGGGTGGAAGAGCAGTACTTC	CASSTGVEEQYF
TRBV24-1	.	.	TRBJ2-1	TGTGCCACCAGTCTGACGGGGAGCTCCTACAATGAGCAGTTCTTC	CATSLTGSSYNEQFF
TRBV27	.	TRBD1	TRBJ1-1	TGTGCCAGCAGTACAAGACAGGGGGCCGGAGCTTTCTTT	CASSTRQGAGAFF
TRBV20-1	.	TRBD1	TRBJ1-2	TGCAGTGCTAGTTTGATCGGACAGGAACCTAACTATGGCTACACCTTC	CSASLIGQEPNYGYTF
TRBV2	.	TRBD1	TRBJ1-5	TGTGCCAGCAGTGCCGGGACAGGGGGCGCCTCTGGCAATCAGCCCCAGCATTTT	CASSAGTGGASGNQPQHF
TRBV19	once	TRBD1	TRBJ1-5	TGTGCCAGTAGTATATATGAGGGGACAGGACCTTATAGCAATCAGCCCCAGCATTTT	CASSIYEGTGPYSNQPQHF
TRBV18	.	TRBD1	TRBJ1-5	TGTGCCAGCTCACCATCTGACAGGGATGGCAATCAGCCCCAGCATTTT	CASSPSDRDGNQPQHF
TRBV7-6	.	TRBD2	TRBJ2-6	TGTGCCAGCAGCTTAGTCTTGAGGGAGGGCCTCTCGCGTGGGGCCAACGTCCTGACTTTC	CASSLVLREGLSRGANVLTF
TRBV27	.	.	TRBJ2-7	TGTGCCAGCAGGATTGACGGATACTCTGGAGCTTCCTACGAGCAGTACTTC	CASRIDGYSGASYEQYF
TRBV30	.	.	TRBJ1-2	TGTGCCTGGAGTGGTCATAAGCCCGGTCAAAATGGCTACACCTTC	CAWSGHKPGQNGYTF
TRBV10-2	.	TRBD1	TRBJ2-7	TGCGCCAGCAATCAGGGACAGGGGGCATCCTACGAGCAGTACTTC	CASNQGQGASYEQYF
TRBV7-9	.	.	TRBJ1-4	TGTGCCAGCAGCTTAAAATTAGGGGGTGCAACTAATGAAAAACTGTTTTTT	CASSLKLGGATNEKLFF
TRBV7-8	.	.	TRBJ2-2	TGTGCCAGCAGGCTTCCTGGGGGCACGGACACCGGGGAGCTGTTTTTT	CASRLPGGTDTGELFF
TRBV19	few	TRBD2	TRBJ2-5	TGTGCCAGTAGTGTGCGCTTAGCGGGAGGGCCGGAGACCCAGTACTTC	CASSVRLAGGPETQYF
TRBV4-3	.	TRBD2	TRBJ2-4	TGCGCCAGCAGCCAAGATGCGGGGGGAGGGAACATTCAGTACTTC	CASSQDAGGGNIQYF
TRBV14	.	.	TRBJ2-5	TGTGCCAGCAGCCATTTTACAGGCTCTATTCAAGAGACCCAGTACTTC	CASSHFTGSIQETQYF
TRBV19	once	TRBD1	TRBJ1-2	TGTGCCAGTAGTAAGACAGGGATCGGCTACACCTTC	CASSKTGIGYTF
TRBV2	.	TRBD1	TRBJ2-7	TGTGCCAGCAGGACGGGGACAGGGGATTCCCTTAAAGTCTACGAGCAGTACTTC	CASRTGTGDSLKVYEQYF
TRBV19	.	TRBD2	TRBJ2-3	TGTGCCACTTCGAGAGAAGCGGGAGTCCTAGATACGCAGTATTTT	CATSREAGVLDTQYF
TRBV27	.	TRBD2	TRBJ2-2	TGTGCCAGCAGTTTTCTTAGCGGGAGAGGCACCGGGGAGCTGTTTTTT	CASSFLSGRGTGELFF
TRBV5-4	.	TRBD2	TRBJ2-5	TGTGCCAGCAGCTTGGGACTAGCGAGCCAAGAGACCCAGTACTTC	CASSLGLASQETQYF
TRBV19	.	.	TRBJ1-5	TGTGCCAGTAGTATATCTGGGGGGGAGGTGACCCAGCATTTT	CASSISGGEVTQHF
TRBV19	.	TRBD1	TRBJ1-3	TGTGCCAGTAGTTTTCGACAGGGGGAATTTGGAAACACCATATATTTT	CASSFRQGEFGNTIYF
TRBV11-3	.	.	TRBJ1-3	TGTGCCAGCAGCCTCGAGGCAGCTCAGTCAACCATATATTTT	CASSLEAAQSTIYF
TRBV6-1	.	TRBD2	TRBJ2-1	TGTGCCAGCAGTGAAAGTACTAGCGGAGCTAGCGAGCAGTTCTTC	CASSESTSGASEQFF
TRBV11-3	.	.	TRBJ1-5	TGTGCCAGCAGCTTATTGGAGGGTCGGTATAGCAATCAGCCCCAGCATTTT	CASSLLEGRYSNQPQHF
TRBV19	.	TRBD2	TRBJ2-3	TGTGCCAGTATGGGACTAGCGGGGCGCACAGATACGCAGTATTTT	CASMGLAGRTDTQYF